Each of the 14 T cell receptor beta chains below was sequenced from the same sample in a study of blood T cell repertoires in COVID-19. The repertoire was sequenced with immunoSEQ multiplex PCR; TCRdb's copy has only in-frame clones and lacks some. The table records approximately 300,000 clones, approximately 92% of them present only once. Sequenced material: PBMCs or T cells enriched from blood (not recorded which). These TCRs come from a woman younger than 45 who had recovered from COVID-19.

The rearrangement uses TRBV7-8 and TRBJ2-1; D not certain. V was clipped by 2 bases and J by 4 bases, with 24 bases between them. Germline V CDR1 and CDR2: SGHVS, FQNEAQ. The CDR3 has 19 amino acids. CDR3 amino acids: CASSLLWSWQPANYNEQFF. Here the CDR3 DNA reads TGTGCCAGCAGCTTATTATGGAGTTGGCAGCCCGCAAATTACAATGAGCAGTTCTTC.

This clone was counted a few times. The CDR3 is CASSLMDSRLTQHF. CDR3 nucleotide sequence: TGTGCCAGTAGTCTGATGGACAGCCGGTTAACCCAGCATTTT. J is TRBJ1-5 and V is TRBV19; D perhaps matches TRBD1 (6 bases). V gave up 5 bases and J gave up 11 bases, with 19 bases separating them. Germline lookup yields CDR1 LNHDA and CDR2 SQIVND (reference sequence). The CDR3 sequence is 14 residues long.

This clone has just one count. The J gene is TRBJ1-5, the V gene TRBV19, with 9 bases fitting TRBD1. The CDR3 spans 17 residues. Per germline, CDR1 LNHDA and CDR2 SQIVND (reference sequence). After removal of 8 bases from V and 2 bases from J, the junction contained 13 bases not matched to a gene. The CDR3 DNA sequence: TGTGCCAGTCATGTAGTACCGCGGACAGGGGGCAATCAGCCCCAGCATTTT. This gives the protein CASHVVPRTGGNQPQHF.

The chain carries TRBV11-2 and TRBJ2-5; perhaps TRBD2 as D (5 bases). V was clipped by 8 bases and J by 1 base, with 14 bases between them. The CDR3 runs to 14 residues. Per the germline V gene, CDR1 is SGHAT and CDR2 is FQNNGV. CDR3 in amino acids: CASSTWRPQETQYF. Written as DNA, the CDR3 is TGTGCCAGCTCAACGTGGAGGCCCCAAGAGACCCAGTACTTC.

The chain links TRBV19 to TRBJ2-5; possibly TRBD2 for D (5 bases). The CDR3 sequence is 13 residues long. V lost 5 bases to trimming and J lost 3 bases, with 10 bases between them. Germline assignment: CDR1 LNHDA and CDR2 SQIVND (reference sequence). The CDR3 loop is CASSGSGKETQYF. CDR3 nucleotide sequence: TGTGCCAGTAGTGGATCCGGGAAAGAGACCCAGTACTTC.

The chain is built from TRBV25-1 and TRBJ2-7; 9 bases agree with TRBD2. V trimming: 2 bases; J trimming: 2 bases; junction bases outside the gene matches: 4. The length of the CDR3 is 15 residues. The germline CDR1 and CDR2 sequences are MGHDK and SYGVNS. CDR3 coding DNA: TGTGCCAGCAGTGAAGGGGGCGGGAGGGCCTACGAGCAGTACTTC. Amino acids: CASSEGGGRAYEQYF.

The chain uses TRBV7-2 and TRBJ1-1; 7 bases agree with TRBD1. After removal of 2 bases from V and 3 bases from J, the junction contained 6 bases not matched to a gene. CDR3 length equals 15 residues. From germline, CDR1 is SGHTA and CDR2 FQGNSA. The CDR3 nucleotides are TGTGCCAGCAGCTTACGTAGGACAGGCTACACTGAAGCTTTCTTT. Its protein product is CASSLRRTGYTEAFF.

To note about this clone: A single base separates this from a much larger clone, so it may be a read error. This sample also contains other DNA sequences that code for the same CDR3. The V gene is TRBV7-9, the J gene TRBJ1-5; 7 bases agree with TRBD1. The length of the CDR3 is 14 residues. The germline CDR1 and CDR2 sequences are SEHNR and FQNEAQ (reference sequence). V trimming: 3 bases; J trimming: 2 bases; junction bases outside the gene matches: 1. CDR3 residues: CASSFTGGNQPQHF. The CDR3 bases are TGTGCCAGCAGCTTTACAGGGGGCAATCAGCCCCAGCATTTT.

V and J are TRBV19 and TRBJ2-5, with 10 bases that match TRBD2. Trimming cost V 8 bases and J 4 bases; bases outside gene matches: 19. CDR1 is LNHDA and CDR2 is SQIVND in the germline V gene (reference sequence). This CDR3 is built from 18 residues. In DNA form, the CDR3 reads TGTGCCAGTGGCGGGACAGGAAAACTAGCGGGATCTGGAGAGACCCAGTACTTC. It encodes CASGGTGKLAGSGETQYF.

The V call is TRBV6-5, the J call TRBJ1-4; 7 bases are a match to TRBD1. Trimming cost V 5 bases and J 7 bases; bases outside gene matches: 7. The CDR3 runs to 14 residues. From germline, CDR1 is MNHEY and CDR2 SVGAGI. The DNA for the CDR3 is TGTGCCAGCAGTACGACAGGGCTCGGTGAAAAACTGTTTTTT. Amino acids: CASSTTGLGEKLFF.

Only one count was recorded for this clone. The chain links TRBV18 to TRBJ1-4, with TRBD1 matching over 9 bases. V shed 3 bases, J shed 0 bases, and the junction held 8 bases outside the gene matches. CDR3 length equals 18 residues. The germline V gene has CDR1 KGHSH and CDR2 LQKENI. The CDR3 loop is CASSPRGGQGPTNEKLFF. The CDR3 nucleotides are TGTGCCAGCTCACCTCGAGGTGGACAGGGGCCAACTAATGAAAAACTGTTTTTT.

The CDR3 DNA follows: TGTGCCAGCAGTCCACTAAGCGGGTCCTACAATGAGCAGTTCTTC. Translated, it gives CASSPLSGSYNEQFF. The chain has TRBV27 and TRBJ2-1; D possibly corresponds to TRBD2 (6 bases). The germline V gene has CDR1 MNHEY and CDR2 SMNVEV (reference sequence). The germline V and J ends were trimmed by 5 bases and 1 base, with 12 bases remaining between them. This CDR3 is 15 amino acids long.

V usage is TRBV6-5 and J usage is TRBJ2-7; TRBD1 matches at 9 bases. Germline assignment: CDR1 MNHEY and CDR2 SVGAGI. The CDR3 is 15 amino acids. V lost 7 bases, J lost 3 bases, and 10 bases stayed unmatched. CDR3 in amino acids: CASIDAPGQGYEQYF. The CDR3 nucleotides are TGTGCCAGCATCGATGCGCCGGGACAGGGCTACGAGCAGTACTTC.

The rearrangement links TRBV7-2 to TRBJ2-3, with 11 bases fitting TRBD2. The CDR3 has 15 amino acids. Germline CDR1 and CDR2: SGHTA and FQGNSA. After removal of 2 bases from V and 5 bases from J, the junction contained 3 bases not matched to a gene. The CDR3 nucleotides read TGTGCCAGCAGCTTAAGACTAGCGGGGAGAGATACGCAGTATTTT. Translating it yields CASSLRLAGRDTQYF.